What follows is one TCR beta chain and its context. This clonotype was seen many times. Its antigen remains undetermined. The input lacks base qualities; no much larger clone sits a single base away. The method was multiplex PCR. Sequenced using an Illumina HiSeq 4000. To build TCR beta libraries, CDR3 regions were amplified by Arm-PCR using iRepertoire HTBI primers. Before sequencing, the PCR products underwent gel purification. For the original study's pipeline: Across samples, 62 TRBV and 13 to 15 TRBJ segments were identified and used for gene usage analysis of CDR3 amino acid clonotypes. COPE and FqMerger were used to merge the filtered high-quality paired reads into contigs. BLAST was used to align contigs to IMGT TRBV, TRBD and TRBJ reference genes, with CDR3 defined following IMGT. Clonotypes above 0.1% frequency were classified as highly expanded clones. Repertoire diversity was measured by Shannon entropy, and V-J evenness by the Gini coefficient. A clonotype found in more than one individual was treated as public. Using fastp at Q25 and MiXCR, TCRdb reprocessed the public reads and kept productive beta chains. Here each entry gathers all rows of one CDR3 protein and keeps the most common genes and DNA. The V and J calls shown here were made by TCRdb, not taken from the authors' results. For this sample there are 400,000 to 450,000 distinct CDR3 sequences; just under 15% appear just once. 15% to 20% of the sample is in the top ten clones.

This sample stems from a study of regulatory T cells in long-lasting Graves disease listed by TCRdb under 2021. With respect to the entire study: Newly diagnosed Graves' disease patients had taken antithyroid drugs for less than 3 months. Peripheral blood TCR sequencing and RNA sequencing compared persistent Graves' disease patients with newly diagnosed Graves' disease patients. The study took place in China and was registered as a clinical trial. A total of about 35 samples underwent TCR sequencing, from about 13 patients with persistent Graves' disease and 20 patients with newly diagnosed Graves' disease.

Read against the paper, the sample's time point label means: newly diagnosed GD, antithyroid drugs for less than 3 months. RNA was extracted from PBMCs in TRIzol for both TCR sequencing and RNA sequencing. Graves' disease was diagnosed according to American Thyroid Association guidelines. The patients came from an endocrinology department in Xi'an, China. Each patient gave 9 to 10 milliliters of peripheral blood, collected in an EDTA anticoagulant tube. Ficoll Paque Plus density gradient separation was used to isolate PBMCs, and no further T cell sorting was done. An Agilent 2100 Bioanalyzer and agarose gel were used to check RNA quality, while a NanoDrop 2000 measured RNA concentration. Overall study outcomes, separate from this receptor: Lower TCR Shannon entropy and fewer highly expanded clones were observed in persistent Graves' disease patients than in newly diagnosed patients, which suggested clonal expansion. Sequencing and analysis were limited to the TCR beta chain. The authors noted that the small sample size was a limitation that may lower accuracy. More public clonotypes were shared among persistent patients (around 3,000) than among newly diagnosed patients (roughly 1,000). Because the primary lesion, thyroid tissue, could not be accessed, the study looked at peripheral blood alone.

The same data also contributed to another study, on T cells in Graves' hyperthyroidism and ophthalmopathy. The second publication reports: Stable Graves' hyperthyroidism was defined as no progression to ophthalmopathy during 18 months of follow-up. Hyperthyroidism patients were newly diagnosed, with disease duration under 2 months, and aged 18 to 65 years. Patients with uncontrolled infections, other autoimmune diseases, pregnancy or lactation were excluded. Diagnoses were based on clinical symptoms, serum thyroxine and TRAb, thyroid ultrasound and orbital computed tomography. A first-round RT-PCR of the TCR CDR3 used the HTBI primer set with the Qiagen OneStep RT-PCR kit. Blood samples also contained most of the expanded thyroid clonotypes (frequency above 0.001), which suggests that blood repertoires may reflect thyroid immune responses. Ophthalmopathy was separated from stable hyperthyroidism by a 13 V-J signature model, with 87.88% sensitivity and approximately 81% specificity obtained in cross-validation and 80%/75% obtained in testing. In validation, progression to ophthalmopathy was predicted by the model with nearly 71% sensitivity and about 72% specificity, a median of approximately 6.5 months before onset. To identify distinguishing TCR V-J signatures, a discovery cohort of about 95 patients was used, comprising some 45 with Graves' ophthalmopathy and some 60 with stable Graves' hyperthyroidism. Prospective prediction of ophthalmopathy was tested in an independent validation cohort consisting of 18 to 20 hyperthyroidism patients and 15 to 17 patients who later progressed to ophthalmopathy. The 95 to 100 discovery patients were randomly split 7:3 into training and test sets. In addition, the study compared T-cell repertoires in thyroid tissue and in blood from about 6 Graves' hyperthyroidism patients. After sampling, hyperthyroidism patients received methimazole starting at 30 mg daily, and ophthalmopathy patients received high-dose intravenous methylprednisolone. Libraries were constructed in a second round of multiplex PCR, after which size selection and purification were performed. Paired-end sequencing of the libraries was performed with 100 bp reads on an Illumina HiSeq2000. SOAPnuke was used to process the raw data, with reads discarded if the reads contained adapters or uncalled bases, had a mean Phred below 15, or lacked an exact constant-primer or identifier match. High-quality paired reads were merged with COPE v1.2.5, and unique nucleotide sequences were defined as clonotypes. MiTCR v1.1 was used to align clonotypes to the IMGT TRBV, TRBD and TRBJ reference segments. The analysis was restricted to V-J combinations with a frequency above 0.0001, which together covered 99.2% of the repertoires. The TCS score was defined as the ratio of F50 (clonal expansion) to E x V (chaos), calculated using BLOSUM62-based TCRdist between CDR3 peptides within each V-J. Welch's t-statistics and random forest reduced around 510 V-J features to about 13, which were used in a naive Bayes classifier (R e1071). Sample size was not statistically predetermined, and blinding of investigators to group allocation was not performed. The paper reports TCR Vbeta CDR3 sequencing of about 140 peripheral blood samples: some 44 ophthalmopathy, roughly 74 hyperthyroidism and approximately 17 progressor patients.

Sequenced here: peripheral blood mononuclear cells (PBMCs), sampled at new diagnosis, from a patient treated with antithyroid drugs. The sequence derives from a woman aged 25-40 years with Graves disease. Donor details come from another sample of the same person, matched by shared clones.

The encoded CDR3 is CASRVGTGRSYEQYF. DNA sequence: TGTGCCAGCAGAGTCGGGACAGGCCGCTCCTACGAGCAGTACTTC. Here the chain combines TRBV6-2 or TRBV6-3 and TRBJ2-7; TRBD1 matches 8 bases in the middle. Including cysteine and phenylalanine, the CDR3 has 15 amino acids. Only the CDR3 part of the read is kept: 45 bases, read in frame from the first base. As encoded in the germline V gene, CDR1 is MNHEY while CDR2 is SVGEGT. Ends trimmed: V by 6 bases, J by 0 bases; bases unmatched to a gene: 7.